A single sample gave rise to the 11 T cell receptor beta chains below, sequenced in a study of blood T cell repertoires in COVID-19. Here immunoSEQ multiplex PCR was the method, and the copy in TCRdb shows in-frame clones only, minus some. The sample consists of about 140,000 clones, 80% to 90% of them appearing once. Input material: peripheral blood. These receptors were obtained from a human donor with acute or convalescent COVID-19. The donor label of this sample is uncertain.

This chain uses TRBV19 with TRBJ1-4, with TRBD1 as a possible D gene (5 bases). The V gene's germline CDR1 is LNHDA and CDR2 SQIVND (reference sequence). The CDR3 totals 15 residues. Trimming removed 9 bases from V and 5 bases from J, with 19 bases in between. The CDR3 here is CARPTAGEGNEKLFF. In DNA form, the CDR3 reads TGTGCCAGACCGACAGCCGGGGAGGGGAATGAAAAACTGTTTTTT. Complete variable domain (other parts from reference TRBV19 and TRBJ1-4): DGGITQSPKYLFRKEGQNVTLSCEQNLNHDAMYWYRQDPGQGLRLIYYSQIVNDFQKGDIAEGYSVSREKKESFPLTVTSAQKNPTAFYLCARPTAGEGNEKLFFGSGTQLSVL.

The chain has TRBV10-3 and TRBJ2-2; 11 positions agree with TRBD2. V lost 5 bases and J lost 3; bases outside the gene matches: 5. Germline V gene data show CDR1 as ENHRY and CDR2 as SYGVKD. The CDR3 has 16 residues. In DNA form, the CDR3 reads TGTGCCATCAGTTTCAATAGCGGGGGGGACACCGGGGAGCTGTTTTTT. Protein sequence: CAISFNSGGDTGELFF.

V gene TRBV27 combines with J gene TRBJ1-1; a possible D gene is TRBD1 (5 bases). The germline V gene has CDR1 MNHEY and CDR2 SMNVEV (reference sequence). V shed 2 bases and J shed 0 bases, with 10 bases lying between them. The CDR3 is 15 residues long. The chain's CDR3 is CASSLQDILNTEAFF. The CDR3 coding sequence is TGTGCCAGCAGTTTACAGGACATTTTGAACACTGAAGCTTTCTTT.

The V gene is TRBV6-1, the J gene TRBJ2-2; TRBD2 is a possible D gene (6 bases). With 2 bases removed from V and 4 bases from J, the gap between germline ends came to 17 bases. The CDR3 runs 17 residues. Germline CDR1 MNHNS, CDR2 SASEGT. CDR3 loop: CASSELLAVLGTGELFF. Here the CDR3 DNA reads TGTGCCAGCAGTGAATTACTAGCAGTTCTCGGCACCGGGGAGCTGTTTTTT.

The chain couples TRBV6-5 to TRBJ1-4, with 8 bases aligning to TRBD1. The V gene's germline CDR1 is MNHEY and CDR2 SVGAGI. Trimming cost V 6 bases and J 8 bases; bases outside gene matches: 8. The CDR3 spans 14 residues. The CDR3 loop is CASRPQGALEKLFF. The CDR3 bases are TGTGCCAGCAGGCCCCAGGGGGCCTTGGAAAAACTGTTTTTT.

This CDR3 is CASSIAAGQSYEQYF. Written as DNA, the CDR3 is TGTGCCAGTAGTATAGCAGCGGGGCAATCCTACGAGCAGTACTTC. The rearrangement uses TRBV19 and TRBJ2-7, with 7 bases aligning to TRBD2. The CDR3 extends over 15 amino acids. CDR1 and CDR2 from the germline V gene are LNHDA and SQIVND (reference sequence). After removal of 1 base from V and 1 base from J, the junction contained 4 bases not matched to a gene. The full variable domain, in which reference TRBV19 and TRBJ2-7 provide the parts outside the CDR3, is DGGITQSPKYLFRKEGQNVTLSCEQNLNHDAMYWYRQDPGQGLRLIYYSQIVNDFQKGDIAEGYSVSREKKESFPLTVTSAQKNPTAFYLCASSIAAGQSYEQYFGPGTRLTVT.

Only a few counts were recorded for this clone. The chain combines TRBV14 with TRBJ2-1; 12 positions agree with TRBD2. The junction had 8 bases not matched to a gene; V was cut back by 7 bases and J by 7 bases. Looked up from germline, CDR1 is SGHDN and CDR2 is FVKESK. CDR3 length: 15 residues. CDR3 DNA sequence: TGTGCCAGCAAGACTAGCGGGAGCCCGGGGAATGAGCAGTTCTTC. Translation: CASKTSGSPGNEQFF.

The rearrangement joins TRBV7-3 to TRBJ2-3; a possible D gene is TRBD2 (5 bases). V was cut by 4 bases and J by 4 bases, with 9 bases left in between. Germline V gene sequence: CDR1 SGHTA, CDR2 FQGTGA. The CDR3 covers 13 residues. For the CDR3, the DNA is TGTGCCAGCAGCTGGACTCGCCCAGATACGCAGTATTTT. This encodes CASSWTRPDTQYF.

The chain employs TRBV14 and TRBJ2-5; D gene uncertain. Per the germline V gene, CDR1 is SGHDN and CDR2 is FVKESK. This CDR3 contains 14 residues. V lost 0 bases and J lost 7, with 12 bases in between. The CDR3 nucleotides are TGTGCCAGCAGCCAAGATATGTGGCGCGGGACCCAGTACTTC. This translates into CASSQDMWRGTQYF.

The chain employs TRBV5-6 and TRBJ2-2, with unresolved D. V was trimmed by 1 base and J by 0 bases, leaving 10 bases between them. The CDR3 runs to 16 residues. Per the germline V gene, CDR1 is SGHDT and CDR2 is YYEEEE. The CDR3 region has the DNA TGTGCCAGCAGCTTGTTGAGTCGGGCGAACACCGGGGAGCTGTTTTTT. Translating gives CASSLLSRANTGELFF.

The chain is built from TRBV6-2 or TRBV6-3 and TRBJ2-3; 12 bases align to TRBD2. V was pared by 2 bases and J by 4 bases, with 4 bases of the junction left unmatched. Germline V lookup: CDR1 MNHEY, CDR2 SVGEGT. The CDR3 length is 16 residues. Here the CDR3 reads CASSYGGLAGPDTQYF. In DNA form, the CDR3 reads TGTGCCAGCAGTTACGGCGGACTAGCGGGGCCAGATACGCAGTATTTT.